This T cell receptor beta chain was recorded in a study of a mutant IDH1 vaccine in newly diagnosed glioma. Background on the study: Patients' prior therapy spanned radiotherapy, temozolomide, or both; most underwent both.

Libraries were prepared by immunoSEQ multiplex PCR; TCRdb keeps only in-frame clonotypes and omits some of them. The sample carries around 31,000 clones, almost 90% recorded once. As concerns this clone: No antigen is known for it.

The J segment lost 1 base and the V segment lost 3 bases, leaving 1 base of the junction unmatched. Germline lookup yields CDR1 PRHDT and CDR2 FYEKMQ (reference sequence). CDR3 length: 14 residues. Findings of the study overall: Most patients, 85% to 95%, showed vaccine-induced immune responses.

Time point defined: week 11, during vaccination. Every vaccination contained 300 ug of the mutant IDH1 20-mer peptide and was paired with topical imiquimod. Tumors from donors were new WHO grade 3 or 4 IDH1-mutant astrocytomas with ATRX loss. The material sequenced was PBMCs, taken from a glioma patient whose treatment included an IDH1 peptide vaccine. This chain connects TRBV13 to TRBJ2-3, with TRBD2 identical over 7 bases. This receptor was identified in a man aged 18-30 years with glioma. In nucleotides, the CDR3 is TGTGCCAGCAGCTTTGCGGGAGGCACAGATACGCAGTATTTT. The encoded protein is CASSFAGGTDTQYF.